Reported below is one T cell receptor beta chain. Its antigen remains unknown. This sample is drawn from a study of T cells in localized non-small cell lung cancer. Study-wide results and limits: Uninvolved nearby lung showed the greatest T cell clonality, exceeding that found in tumor. Adjacent lung had a median roughly 58 of the 100 largest tumor clones. With higher T cell density in blood came longer overall survival. A single tumor region was sequenced, leaving heterogeneity possible.

Repertoires were generated with immunoSEQ multiplex PCR, while TCRdb's copy carries only in-frame clones and drops some. The sample lists 30,000 or so clones, 92% occurring once. The V and J ends lost 2 bases and 2 bases respectively, with 9 bases between them. Looked up from germline, CDR1 is LNHDA and CDR2 is SQIVND (reference sequence). The CDR3 length is 15 residues. V usage is TRBV19 and J usage is TRBJ1-4, with D possibly matching TRBD1 (5 bases). Here the sequenced sample was peripheral blood mononuclear cells, taken before any cancer treatment. The clonotype comes from a woman aged 35 to 70 with stage III lung adenocarcinoma. CDR3 in DNA: TGTGCCAGTAGTATAACTGGGGGGACTAATGAAAAACTGTTTTTT. It translates to CASSITGGTNEKLFF.